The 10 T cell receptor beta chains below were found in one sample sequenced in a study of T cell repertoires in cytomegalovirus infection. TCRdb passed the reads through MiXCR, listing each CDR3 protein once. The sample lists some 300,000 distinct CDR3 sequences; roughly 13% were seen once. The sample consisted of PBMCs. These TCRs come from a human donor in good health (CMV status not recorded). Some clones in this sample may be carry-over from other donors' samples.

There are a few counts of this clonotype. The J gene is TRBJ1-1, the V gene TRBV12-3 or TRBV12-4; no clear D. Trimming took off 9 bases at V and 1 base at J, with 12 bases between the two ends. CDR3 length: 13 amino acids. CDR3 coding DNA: TGTGCCAGTGATTATTTAGGGAACACTGAAGCTTTCTTT. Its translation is CASDYLGNTEAFF.

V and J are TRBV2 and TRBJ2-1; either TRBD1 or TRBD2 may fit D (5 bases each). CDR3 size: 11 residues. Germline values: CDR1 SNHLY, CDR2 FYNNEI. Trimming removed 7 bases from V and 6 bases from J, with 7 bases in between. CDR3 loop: CASKGPNEQFF. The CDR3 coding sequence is TGTGCCAGCAAGGGACCCAATGAGCAGTTCTTC.

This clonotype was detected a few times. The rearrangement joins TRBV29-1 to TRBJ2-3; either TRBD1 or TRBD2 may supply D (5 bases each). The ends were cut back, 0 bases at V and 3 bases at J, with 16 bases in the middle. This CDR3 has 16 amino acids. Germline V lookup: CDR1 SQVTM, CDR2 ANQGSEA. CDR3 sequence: CSVEDFATEGTDTQYF. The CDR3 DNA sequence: TGCAGCGTTGAAGATTTTGCGACAGAGGGAACAGATACGCAGTATTTT.

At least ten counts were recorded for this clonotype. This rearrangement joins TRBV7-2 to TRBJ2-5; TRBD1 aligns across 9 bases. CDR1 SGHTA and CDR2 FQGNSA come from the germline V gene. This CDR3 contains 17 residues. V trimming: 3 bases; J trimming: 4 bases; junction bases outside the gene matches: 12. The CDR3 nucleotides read TGTGCCAGCAGCTTTGGACAGGGGAGGTTGAACGCAGAGACCCAGTACTTC. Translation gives CASSFGQGRLNAETQYF.

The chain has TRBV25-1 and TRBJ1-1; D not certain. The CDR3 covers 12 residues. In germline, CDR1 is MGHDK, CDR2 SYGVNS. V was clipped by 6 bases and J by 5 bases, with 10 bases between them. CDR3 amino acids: CASRRVGTEAFF. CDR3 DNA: TGTGCCAGCAGAAGGGTTGGAACTGAAGCTTTCTTT.

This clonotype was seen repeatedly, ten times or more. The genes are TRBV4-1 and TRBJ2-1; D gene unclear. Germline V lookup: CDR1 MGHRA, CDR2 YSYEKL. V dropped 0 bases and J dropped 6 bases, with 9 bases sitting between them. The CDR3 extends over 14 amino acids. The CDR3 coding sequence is TGCGCCAGCAGCCAAGATCACACGTTCAATGAGCAGTTCTTC. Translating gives CASSQDHTFNEQFF.

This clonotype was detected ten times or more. The CDR3 sequence is CASSARLVSEQFF. CDR3 nucleotides: TGTGCCAGCAGCGCTAGACTAGTCAGTGAGCAGTTCTTC. The chain employs TRBV7-2 and TRBJ2-1, with a tentative D call TRBD2 (6 bases). With 5 bases removed from V and 9 bases from J, the gap between germline ends came to 14 bases. CDR3 length: 13 residues. Germline V gives CDR1 SGHTA, CDR2 FQGNSA.

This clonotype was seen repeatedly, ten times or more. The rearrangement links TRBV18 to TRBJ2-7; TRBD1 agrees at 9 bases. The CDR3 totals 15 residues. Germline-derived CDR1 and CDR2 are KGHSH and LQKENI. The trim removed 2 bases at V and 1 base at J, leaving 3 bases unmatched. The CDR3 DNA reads TGTGCCAGCTCACCATCGACAGGGGGGTCCTACGAGCAGTACTTC. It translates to CASSPSTGGSYEQYF. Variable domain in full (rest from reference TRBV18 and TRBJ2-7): NAGVMQNPRHLVRRRGQEARLRCSPMKGHSHVYWYRQLPEEGLKFMVYLQKENIIDESGMPKERFSAEFPKEGPSILRIQQVVRGDSAAYFCASSPSTGGSYEQYFGPGTRLTVT.

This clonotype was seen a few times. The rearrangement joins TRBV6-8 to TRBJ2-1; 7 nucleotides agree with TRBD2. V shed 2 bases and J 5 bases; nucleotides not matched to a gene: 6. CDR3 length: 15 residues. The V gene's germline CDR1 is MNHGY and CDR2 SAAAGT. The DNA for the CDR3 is TGTGCCAGCAGTTACCTGAGCGGGAAGAACAATGAGCAGTTCTTC. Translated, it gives CASSYLSGKNNEQFF.

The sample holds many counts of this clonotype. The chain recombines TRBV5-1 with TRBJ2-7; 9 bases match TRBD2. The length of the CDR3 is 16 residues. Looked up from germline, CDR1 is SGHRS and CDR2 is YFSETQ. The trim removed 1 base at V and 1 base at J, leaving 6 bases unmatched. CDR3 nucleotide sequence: TGCGCCAGCAGCTTGAGCGGGGGGACTACTTCCTACGAGCAGTACTTC. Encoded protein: CASSLSGGTTSYEQYF.